This T cell receptor beta chain is drawn from a study of cytomegalovirus exposure and HLA in healthy donors. Study details: Unique TCRs from HLA-typed donors, some 85 million of them, were held in an early data release. Study results and limitations: An analysis that was carried out later associated 15,000 to 20,000 TCR beta sequences with HLA alleles at 0.05 false discovery rate.

The CDR3 is made up of 15 amino acids. CDR1 and CDR2 (germline): MGHRA, YSYEKL. The trim removed 4 bases at V and 2 bases at J, leaving 5 bases unmatched. Healthy bone marrow donors formed the donor group. Though probably carrying unrecorded immune exposures, donors were nominally healthy at sampling. Primers for the PCR totalled 60 Vbeta and 13 Jbeta. Repertoires were generated with immunoSEQ multiplex PCR, while TCRdb's copy carries only in-frame clones and drops some. The data show some 140,000 clones, roughly four fifths seen once. This clone was observed a few times. Its cognate antigen is unknown.

The chain carries TRBV4-1 and TRBJ1-2; 9 bases map to TRBD1. The sequenced sample consisted of PBMCs. The clonotype was recovered from a woman in her forties or fifties in good health and CMV-seropositive. CDR3: CASSLPGQGNYGYTF. In DNA, the CDR3 is TGCGCCAGCAGCCTTCCGGGACAGGGAAACTATGGCTACACCTTC.